This T cell receptor beta chain emerged from a study of T cell changes during pregnancy in multiple sclerosis. The assay was immunoSEQ multiplex PCR, and TCRdb's table has in-frame clones only and misses some. The repertoire holds roughly 42,000 clones, with 85% to 90% as singletons. This CDR3 is built from 12 residues. Germline lookup yields CDR1 SGHTA and CDR2 FQGNSA. The ends were cut back, 9 bases at V and 2 bases at J, with 10 bases in the middle. The V call is TRBV7-2, the J call TRBJ2-5; possibly TRBD2 for D (6 bases). The sequence derives from a female donor with multiple sclerosis, enrolled in a pregnancy study. Sequences were derived from CD4+ T cells from peripheral blood mononuclear cells, sampled in the first trimester of pregnancy. The CDR3 spells CASGGAQETQYF. The CDR3 DNA reads as TGTGCCAGTGGCGGGGCTCAAGAGACCCAGTACTTC.